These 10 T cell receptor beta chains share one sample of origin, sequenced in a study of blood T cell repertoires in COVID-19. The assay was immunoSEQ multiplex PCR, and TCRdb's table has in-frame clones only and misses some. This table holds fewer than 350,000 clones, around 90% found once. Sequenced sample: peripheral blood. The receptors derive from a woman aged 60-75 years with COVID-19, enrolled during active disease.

The CDR3 DNA reads TGTGCCAGCAGTTACGGGCTGATCAACACTGAAGCTTTCTTT. Translation gives CASSYGLINTEAFF. V is TRBV6-5 and J is TRBJ1-1; D is uncertain. Germline lookup yields CDR1 MNHEY and CDR2 SVGAGI. CDR3 length: 14 amino acids. The germline V and J ends were trimmed by 2 bases and 2 bases, with 9 bases remaining between them.

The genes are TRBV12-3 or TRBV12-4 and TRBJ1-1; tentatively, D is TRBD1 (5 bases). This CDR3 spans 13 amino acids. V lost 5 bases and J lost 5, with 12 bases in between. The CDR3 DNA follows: TGTGCCAGCAGTCTAAGGCCAGGGACTGAAGCTTTCTTT. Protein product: CASSLRPGTEAFF.

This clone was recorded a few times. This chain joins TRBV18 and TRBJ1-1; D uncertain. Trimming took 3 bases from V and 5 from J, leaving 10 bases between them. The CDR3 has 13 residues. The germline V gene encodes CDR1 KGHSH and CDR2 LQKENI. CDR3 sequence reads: CASSPVVYTEAFF. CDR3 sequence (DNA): TGTGCCAGCTCACCTGTTGTCTATACTGAAGCTTTCTTT.

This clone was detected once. CDR3 coding DNA: TGTGCCAGCAAAGAGGGAACAGGGAGCCATGGCTACACCTTC. Translating gives CASKEGTGSHGYTF. This rearrangement joins TRBV7-9 to TRBJ1-2, with D possibly matching TRBD1 (6 bases). The V gene's germline CDR1 is SEHNR and CDR2 FQNEAQ (reference sequence). CDR3 size: 14 residues. The V gene lost 7 bases and the J gene lost 6 bases, with 18 bases spanning the gap.

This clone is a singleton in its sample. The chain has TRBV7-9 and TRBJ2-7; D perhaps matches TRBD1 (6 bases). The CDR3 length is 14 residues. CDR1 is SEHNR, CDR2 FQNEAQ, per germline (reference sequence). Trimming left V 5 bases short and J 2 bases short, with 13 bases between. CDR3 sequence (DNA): TGTGCCAGCAGCCCTCGAGCAGGGGCCTACGAGCAGTACTTC. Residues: CASSPRAGAYEQYF.

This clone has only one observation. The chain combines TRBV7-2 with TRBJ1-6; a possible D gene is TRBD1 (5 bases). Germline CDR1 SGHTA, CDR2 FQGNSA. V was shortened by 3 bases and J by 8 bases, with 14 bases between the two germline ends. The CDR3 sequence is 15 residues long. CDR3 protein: CASSFRRGEDSPLHF. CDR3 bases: TGTGCCAGCAGCTTCAGAAGGGGTGAGGATTCACCCCTCCACTTT. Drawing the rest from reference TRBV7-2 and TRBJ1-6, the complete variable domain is GAGVSQSPSNKVTEKGKDVELRCDPISGHTALYWYRQSLGQGLEFLIYFQGNSAPDKSGLPSDRFSAERTGGSVSTLTIQRTQQEDSAVYLCASSFRRGEDSPLHFGNGTRLTVT.

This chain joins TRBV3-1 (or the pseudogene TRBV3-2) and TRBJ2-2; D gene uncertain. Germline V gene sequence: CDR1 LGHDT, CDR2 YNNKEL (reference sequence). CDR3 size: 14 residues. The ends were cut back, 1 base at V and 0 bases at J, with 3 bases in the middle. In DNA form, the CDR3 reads TGTGCCAGCAGCCAAGCAGCGAACACCGGGGAGCTGTTTTTT. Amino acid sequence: CASSQAANTGELFF.

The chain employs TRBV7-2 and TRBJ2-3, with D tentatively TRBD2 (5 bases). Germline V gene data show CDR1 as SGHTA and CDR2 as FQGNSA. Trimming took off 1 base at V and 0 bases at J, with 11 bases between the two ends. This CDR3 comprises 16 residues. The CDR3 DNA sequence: TGTGCCAGCAGCTTAGTGGGCGGGTTGAGCACAGATACGCAGTATTTT. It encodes CASSLVGGLSTDTQYF. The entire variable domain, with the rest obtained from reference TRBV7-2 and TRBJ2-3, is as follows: GAGVSQSPSNKVTEKGKDVELRCDPISGHTALYWYRQSLGQGLEFLIYFQGNSAPDKSGLPSDRFSAERTGGSVSTLTIQRTQQEDSAVYLCASSLVGGLSTDTQYFGPGTRLTVL.

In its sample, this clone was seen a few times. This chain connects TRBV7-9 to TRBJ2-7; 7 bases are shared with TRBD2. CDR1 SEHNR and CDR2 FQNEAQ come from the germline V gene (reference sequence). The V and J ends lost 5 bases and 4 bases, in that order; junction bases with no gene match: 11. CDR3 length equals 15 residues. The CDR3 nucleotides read TGTGCCAGCAGCCAGTACACGGCGGGGGAGTACGAGCAGTACTTC. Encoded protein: CASSQYTAGEYEQYF. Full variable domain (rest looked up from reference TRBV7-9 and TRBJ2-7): DTGVSQNPRHKITKRGQNVTFRCDPISEHNRLYWYRQTLGQGPEFLTYFQNEAQLEKSRLLSDRFSAERPKGSFSTLEIQRTEQGDSAMYLCASSQYTAGEYEQYFGPGTRLTVT.

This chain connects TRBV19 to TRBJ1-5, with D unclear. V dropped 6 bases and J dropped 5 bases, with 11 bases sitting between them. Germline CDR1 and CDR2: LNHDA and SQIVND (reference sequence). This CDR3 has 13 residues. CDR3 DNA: TGTGCCAGTAGCCCCACCTCAGATCAGCCCCAGCATTTT. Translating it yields CASSPTSDQPQHF.